This T cell receptor beta chain is drawn from a study of cytomegalovirus exposure and HLA in healthy donors. Germline V gene lookup returns CDR1 WSHSY and CDR2 SAAADI. After removal of 7 bases from V and 1 base from J, the junction contained 3 bases not matched to a gene. There are 16 residues in the CDR3. Whole-study results and caveats: The only immune exposure information that was available was CMV serostatus. Rarity held for most TCR sequences, but there were some public TCRs that occurred in many donors. Earlier results showed most TCR beta V segments being productive about 87% or about 30% of the time.

Primers: 60 Vbeta forward and 13 Jbeta reverse. Data came from immunoSEQ multiplex PCR; TCRdb stores just in-frame clones and leaves some out. The table includes 250,000 or so clones, approximately 91% detected once. As concerns this clone: The antigen is undetermined.

What was sequenced was PBMCs. The chain is built from TRBV10-2 and TRBJ2-2; TRBD2 agrees at 13 bases. This clonotype originated in a girl aged 2-15 years in good health and CMV-seronegative. This CDR3 is CASKRTSGRNTGELFF. The CDR3 bases are TGCGCCAGCAAAAGGACTAGCGGGAGGAACACCGGGGAGCTGTTTTTT.